These 30 T cell receptor beta chains came from one sample sequenced in a study of blood T cell repertoires in COVID-19. TCRdb's copy holds only in-frame clones and misses some; the assay was immunoSEQ multiplex PCR. The repertoire includes about 97,000 clones, about 85% of them detected once, and around 2% sits in the top ten. Sequenced sample: peripheral blood. All receptors come from a man aged 50-60 years with active COVID-19.

V and J are TRBV3-1 (or the pseudogene TRBV3-2) and TRBJ2-7; no clear D. CDR3 size: 12 residues. Trimming stripped 3 bases from V and 2 bases from J, with 5 bases between. The V gene's germline CDR1 is LGHDT and CDR2 YNNKEL (reference sequence). CDR3: CASSQNTYEQYF. CDR3 DNA sequence: TGTGCCAGCAGCCAGAACACCTACGAGCAGTACTTC.

The V and J genes are TRBV5-8 and TRBJ1-5, with TRBD1 matching 8 bases. J lost 4 bases, V lost 0 bases, and 3 bases had no gene match. The germline CDR1 and CDR2 sequences are SGHTS and YDEGEE. This CDR3 region has 15 residues. CDR3 coding DNA: TGTGCCAGCAGCTTGGAAGGACAGGGTAATCAGCCCCAGCATTTT. It translates to CASSLEGQGNQPQHF.

This clone was picked up one time. The V and J genes are TRBV5-6 and TRBJ2-1; D is perhaps TRBD1 (6 bases). The V and J ends lost 3 bases and 3 bases respectively, with 10 bases between them. The germline V gene encodes CDR1 SGHDT and CDR2 YYEEEE. CDR3 length equals 14 residues. CDR3 region: CASSWGRVYNEQFF. DNA of the CDR3: TGTGCCAGCAGCTGGGGGCGGGTCTACAATGAGCAGTTCTTC.

The chain couples TRBV3-1 (or the pseudogene TRBV3-2) to TRBJ2-7; 9 bases match TRBD1. The CDR3 has 18 amino acids. The V gene end was trimmed by 3 bases and the J gene end by 4 bases; junction bases not matched to a gene: 16. Germline assignment: CDR1 LGHDT and CDR2 YNNKEL (reference sequence). CDR3 amino acids: CASSHPEKCGDRAYEQYF. In DNA form, the CDR3 reads TGTGCCAGCAGCCATCCCGAAAAGTGCGGGGACAGGGCTTACGAGCAGTACTTC.

V usage is TRBV7-2 and J usage is TRBJ2-7, with 8 nucleotides matching TRBD2. Germline V CDR1 and CDR2: SGHTA, FQGNSA. The length of the CDR3 is 15 residues. J lost 4 bases, V lost 7 bases, and 12 bases had no gene match. The CDR3, as DNA: TGTGCCAGCACCCATAGCGGGACAAACCCTTACGAGCAGTACTTC. Protein: CASTHSGTNPYEQYF.

The V and J genes are TRBV7-2 and TRBJ1-2, with TRBD1 identical over 12 bases. V shed 5 bases, J shed 6 bases, and the junction held 4 bases outside the gene matches. The germline V gene encodes CDR1 SGHTA and CDR2 FQGNSA. The CDR3 sequence is 14 residues long. DNA of the CDR3: TGTGCCAGCAGCCCCGGGACAGGGGGCAATGGCTACACCTTC. This encodes CASSPGTGGNGYTF.

A few counts support this clone. At one of its ends the junction is not consistent with the germline gene, which may arise from a read error. The chain carries TRBV5-1 and TRBJ2-7, with 7 bases aligning to TRBD1. Germline CDR1 is SGHRS and CDR2 is YFSETQ. The CDR3 consists of 11 residues. This CDR3 reads CASRGEGAENF. The CDR3 DNA sequence: TGCGCCAGCAGGGGAGAGGGGGCTGAGAACTTC.

The sample holds a few counts of this clone. The V call is TRBV4-1, the J call TRBJ2-7, with D possibly TRBD1 on 6 matching bases. Germline V lookup: CDR1 MGHRA, CDR2 YSYEKL. The CDR3 loop spans 15 amino acids. The V end lost 1 base, the J end lost 4 bases, and 14 bases lay between the germline ends. DNA of the CDR3: TGCGCCAGCAGCCAAGGGGTTGGGACACTGTACGAGCAGTACTTC. This codes for CASSQGVGTLYEQYF.

The rearrangement joins TRBV7-2 to TRBJ2-5; 12 positions match TRBD2. V gave up 0 bases and J gave up 5 bases; unmatched junction bases: 10. This CDR3 has 18 residues. In germline, CDR1 is SGHTA, CDR2 FQGNSA. Here the CDR3 DNA reads TGTGCCAGCAGCTTAGCGCACTCTAGCGGGGGGGCCTTCGAGACCCAGTACTTC. It codes for CASSLAHSSGGAFETQYF.

The chain employs TRBV5-5 and TRBJ2-3; weak D call: TRBD1 (6 bases). CDR1 SGHKS and CDR2 YYEKEE come from the germline V gene (reference sequence). The ends were cut back, 0 bases at V and 0 bases at J, with 8 bases in the middle. CDR3 size: 15 residues. CDR3 region: CASSLADRSTDTQYF. CDR3 DNA: TGTGCCAGCAGCTTGGCCGACAGGAGCACAGATACGCAGTATTTT.

The gene calls are TRBV4-1 and TRBJ2-7; tentative D call: TRBD2 (6 bases). This CDR3 is built from 13 residues. V lost 2 bases, J lost 7 bases, and 12 bases lay in between. CDR1 is MGHRA and CDR2 is YSYEKL in the germline V gene. The DNA of the CDR3 is TGCGCCAGCAGCCAATTACTAGCAGATGAGCAGTACTTC. Protein: CASSQLLADEQYF.

The V gene is TRBV7-7, the J gene TRBJ2-7; TRBD1 might be the D (5 bases). Trimming left V 5 bases short and J 5 bases short, with 13 bases between. CDR3 length: 13 amino acids. The germline V gene has CDR1 SSHAT and CDR2 FNYEAQ (reference sequence). Written as DNA, the CDR3 is TGTGCCAGCAGCCTAACACAGGACCACGAGCAGTACTTC. Translating gives CASSLTQDHEQYF.

This chain links TRBV7-8 with TRBJ1-5; no definite D call. In germline, CDR1 is SGHVS, CDR2 FQNEAQ. This CDR3 is 13 amino acids long. Trimming left V 1 base short and J 4 bases short, with 5 bases between. The CDR3 DNA reads as TGTGCCAGCAGCTTAGAACAGAATCAGCCCCAGCATTTT. Protein sequence: CASSLEQNQPQHF. The entire variable domain, with the rest obtained from reference TRBV7-8 and TRBJ1-5, is as follows: GAGVSQSPRYKVAKRGQDVALRCDPISGHVSLFWYQQALGQGPEFLTYFQNEAQLDKSGLPSDRFFAERPEGSVSTLKIQRTQQEDSAVYLCASSLEQNQPQHFGDGTRLSIL.

This chain links TRBV24-1 with TRBJ2-5; 10 nucleotides line up with TRBD2. CDR3 length: 16 residues. Trimming took 1 base from V and 1 from J; bases not matched to a gene: 2. Germline lookup yields CDR1 KGHDR and CDR2 SFDVKD. The CDR3 region has the DNA TGTGCCACCAGTGATTTTAGCGGGGGGAGCCAAGAGACCCAGTACTTC. It is translated as CATSDFSGGSQETQYF.

The rearrangement links TRBV5-1 to TRBJ1-4; D is ambiguous. The germline V and J ends were trimmed by 4 bases and 4 bases, with 17 bases remaining between them. This CDR3 comprises 16 residues. The germline V gene encodes CDR1 SGHRS and CDR2 YFSETQ. The CDR3 reads CASSPPPWALNEKLFF. The CDR3 DNA reads TGCGCCAGCAGCCCCCCCCCATGGGCCCTTAATGAAAAACTGTTTTTT.

The chain's CDR3 is CASSATSRSQETQYF. The CDR3 DNA reads TGTGCCAGCAGTGCTACTAGTAGGTCCCAAGAGACCCAGTACTTC. V is TRBV9 and J is TRBJ2-5; a weak D match, TRBD2 (5 bases). V lost 5 bases, J lost 1 base, and 15 bases lay in between. The CDR3 contains 15 residues. Germline V CDR1 and CDR2: SGDLS, YYNGEE.

The chain joins TRBV9 to TRBJ2-1, with TRBD2 identical over 12 bases. CDR3 length: 14 amino acids. V gave up 4 bases and J gave up 9 bases; unmatched junction bases: 5. Looked up from germline, CDR1 is SGDLS and CDR2 is YYNGEE. The CDR3 is CASSLAGGPSEQFF. The CDR3 DNA sequence: TGTGCCAGCAGCCTAGCGGGGGGGCCGTCTGAGCAGTTCTTC. The variable domain in full, with the rest retrieved from reference TRBV9 and TRBJ2-1, is DSGVTQTPKHLITATGQRVTLRCSPRSGDLSVYWYQQSLDQGLQFLIQYYNGEERAKGNILERFSAQQFPDLHSELNLSSLELGDSALYFCASSLAGGPSEQFFGPGTRLTVL.

The rearrangement links TRBV3-1 (or the pseudogene TRBV3-2) to TRBJ1-2, with D unresolved. The CDR3 covers 15 residues. The V and J ends lost 3 bases and 3 bases respectively, with 14 bases between them. Germline CDR1 LGHDT, CDR2 YNNKEL (reference sequence). The CDR3 coding sequence is TGTGCCAGCAGCCAGGGCAAGGCCGTCTACTATGGCTACACCTTC. It yields the protein CASSQGKAVYYGYTF.

This clone was observed once. The rearrangement links TRBV28 to TRBJ2-3; D might be TRBD2 (5 bases). The CDR3 runs 13 residues. CDR1 is MDHEN, CDR2 SYDVKM, per germline. V lost 5 bases, J lost 1 base, and 7 bases lay in between. CDR3 amino acids: CASSPGGTDTQYF. DNA of the CDR3: TGTGCCAGCAGTCCCGGGGGCACAGATACGCAGTATTTT.

The chain joins TRBV12-5 to TRBJ2-5; 11 bases line up with TRBD1. There are 17 residues in the CDR3. CDR1 and CDR2 from the germline V gene are LGHNT and FRNRAP. The V and J ends lost 5 bases and 4 bases, in that order; junction bases with no gene match: 12. CDR3 region: CASGLSGTGGLGETQYF. CDR3 nucleotides: TGTGCTAGTGGTCTCTCCGGGACAGGGGGACTAGGAGAGACCCAGTACTTC.

This chain uses TRBV30 with TRBJ2-3; D gene ambiguous. Trimming cost V 0 bases and J 4 bases, with 11 bases left between them. Germline assignment: CDR1 GTSNPN and CDR2 SVGIG (reference sequence). This CDR3 contains 14 residues. The CDR3 DNA is TGTGCCTGGAGTGTCAAACAGATCCCAGATACGCAGTATTTT. Protein sequence: CAWSVKQIPDTQYF.

The chain carries TRBV19 and TRBJ1-3, with 7 bases fitting TRBD1. Germline CDR1 reads LNHDA; CDR2 reads SQIVND (reference sequence). The CDR3 loop spans 14 amino acids. V dropped 8 bases and J dropped 2; count of bases not matched to a gene: 6. The CDR3 DNA sequence: TGTGCCAGTCAACGGGGGACAGCTGGAAACACCATATATTTT. Translation gives CASQRGTAGNTIYF.

The CDR3 here is CASSEPGFFGYTF. The CDR3 bases are TGTGCCAGCAGTGAGCCAGGCTTCTTTGGCTACACCTTC. The rearrangement uses TRBV6-1 and TRBJ1-2, with D uncertain. V was shortened by 3 bases and J by 7 bases, with 12 bases between the two germline ends. The germline CDR1 and CDR2 sequences are MNHNS and SASEGT. The CDR3 has 13 amino acids.

The chain recombines TRBV2 with TRBJ2-3, with TRBD1 identical over 10 bases. There are 14 residues in the CDR3. J lost 3 bases, V lost 11 bases, and 8 bases had no gene match. Per germline, CDR1 SNHLY and CDR2 FYNNEI. The CDR3 loop reads CAFGRDRGTDTQYF. In DNA form, the CDR3 reads TGTGCCTTTGGTCGGGACAGGGGAACAGATACGCAGTATTTT. Full variable domain (missing parts from reference TRBV2 and TRBJ2-3): EPEVTQTPSHQVTQMGQEVILRCVPISNHLYFYWYRQILGQKVEFLVSFYNNEISEKSEIFDDQFSVERPDGSNFTLKIRSTKLEDSAMYFCAFGRDRGTDTQYFGPGTRLTVL.

The chain joins TRBV7-2 to TRBJ1-4; 8 bases map to TRBD1. From germline, CDR1 is SGHTA and CDR2 FQGNSA. The CDR3 sequence is 18 residues long. V trimming: 5 bases; J trimming: 8 bases; junction bases outside the gene matches: 19. The CDR3 sequence: CASSDQAGGLTRAEKLFF. DNA of the CDR3: TGTGCCAGCAGCGACCAGGCAGGGGGCTTAACCCGGGCCGAAAAACTGTTTTTT.

The chain combines TRBV5-1 with TRBJ2-3; 9 bases fit TRBD1. From germline, CDR1 is SGHRS and CDR2 YFSETQ. The CDR3 has 15 amino acids. The J segment lost 3 bases and the V segment lost 0 bases, leaving 2 bases of the junction unmatched. The CDR3 loop is CASSLAQGATDTQYF. In nucleotides, the CDR3 is TGCGCCAGCAGCTTGGCACAGGGGGCAACAGATACGCAGTATTTT.

V gene TRBV9 combines with J gene TRBJ2-7, with D possibly being TRBD2 (5 bases). The CDR3 contains 16 residues. With 2 bases removed from V and 3 bases from J, the gap between germline ends came to 18 bases. Germline CDR1 reads SGDLS; CDR2 reads YYNGEE. CDR3 protein: CASSVGARTSDYEQYF. CDR3 coding DNA: TGTGCCAGCAGCGTGGGAGCGCGGACCTCAGACTACGAGCAGTACTTC.

V is TRBV7-9 and J is TRBJ2-6; TRBD2 might be the D (5 bases). CDR1 is SEHNR, CDR2 FQNEAQ, per germline (reference sequence). The V end lost 1 base, the J end lost 0 bases, and 13 bases lay between the germline ends. The CDR3 covers 18 residues. CDR3 sequence: CASSLVGVRSSGANVLTF. CDR3 DNA: TGTGCCAGCAGCTTAGTCGGGGTCAGGAGCTCTGGGGCCAACGTCCTGACTTTC.

V gene TRBV5-1 combines with J gene TRBJ2-3; D is possibly TRBD1 (5 bases). Trimming removed 7 bases from V and 0 bases from J, with 12 bases in between. The CDR3 extends over 14 amino acids. Germline CDR1 is SGHRS and CDR2 is YFSETQ. CDR3 in DNA: TGCGCCAGCCATGTCGCAGGGAGCACAGATACGCAGTATTTT. It codes for CASHVAGSTDTQYF.

The rearrangement joins TRBV18 to TRBJ1-1, with D tentatively TRBD1 (5 bases). The CDR3 runs 14 residues. Germline V lookup: CDR1 KGHSH, CDR2 LQKENI. V gave up 4 bases and J gave up 1 base, with 10 bases separating them. CDR3 amino acids: CASSRDSENTEAFF. The CDR3 region has the DNA TGTGCCAGCTCACGAGACAGCGAGAACACTGAAGCTTTCTTT.